The text below deals with one T cell receptor beta chain. Its antigen is unidentified. When ophthalmopathy did not progress within 18 months, Graves' hyperthyroidism was considered stable. Exclusion criteria comprised uncontrolled infection, other autoimmune disease, pregnancy or lactation. Each diagnosis was grounded in clinical symptoms, serum thyroxine and TRAb, thyroid ultrasound, and orbital computed tomography. Germline V gene lookup returns CDR1 MNHEY and CDR2 SMNVEV (reference sequence). This CDR3 spans 14 amino acids. J was trimmed by 5 bases and V by 3 bases; bases with no gene match: 4. This record belongs to a study of T cells in Graves' hyperthyroidism and ophthalmopathy. Overall study findings and caveats: Before onset, ophthalmopathy was predicted by the model a median around 6 months earlier.

Template material for amplifying TCR beta CDR3 regions consisted of RNA transcripts. In the first-round RT-PCR of the TCR CDR3, the HTBI primer set was used. One entry per CDR3 protein, called by TCRdb with MiXCR from the multiplex PCR reads. The sample includes about 680,000 distinct CDR3 sequences, about 35% of them seen just once. The sequenced sample was blood. The V gene is TRBV27, the J gene TRBJ2-5, with 9 bases fitting TRBD2. The clonotype was recovered from a woman in her forties with Graves' hyperthyroidism. Here the CDR3 DNA reads TGTGCCAGCAGTTTTGCGGGAGGGGGTGAGACCCAGTACTTC. Translated: CASSFAGGGETQYF.